One and the same sample provided the 22 T cell receptor beta chains below, sequenced in a study of blood T cell repertoires in COVID-19. Libraries were prepared by immunoSEQ multiplex PCR; TCRdb keeps only in-frame clonotypes and omits some of them. The data hold approximately 300,000 clones, with roughly 89% observed a single time. Sequencing was carried out using peripheral blood. The receptors shown here come from a middle-aged man with acute or convalescent COVID-19.

As for this clone: This CDR3 fails to terminate in the conserved phenylalanine or tryptophan, so it likely reflects a read error. It is unclear where the CDR3 begins or ends on the DNA, so no DNA is shown, and the CDR3 is as TCRdb lists it. This chain uses TRBV21-1 with TRBJ1-2; the D call in the table, TRBD1, was not verified against the DNA. TRBV21-1 is shown as a pseudogene. Including both end residues, the CDR3 is 10 amino acids long. The CDR3 is CASSPGDRPI.

V is TRBV27 and J is TRBJ2-7; the D gene is possibly TRBD2 (5 bases). Germline V CDR1 and CDR2: MNHEY, SMNVEV (reference sequence). This CDR3 comprises 14 residues. Deletions cut 6 bases from V and 0 bases from J, with 12 bases between. The CDR3 nucleotides are TGTGCCAGCAGCGAGCGGACTCGCTCCTACGAGCAGTACTTC. It yields the protein CASSERTRSYEQYF.

This clone has only a few counts. The gene calls are TRBV30 and TRBJ1-2; the match to TRBD1 covers 9 bases. The germline gives CDR1 GTSNPN, CDR2 SVGIG (reference sequence). After removal of 3 bases from V and 4 bases from J, the junction contained 3 bases not matched to a gene. This CDR3 region has 13 residues. The CDR3 loop is CAWSPDRGYGYTF. The DNA for the CDR3 is TGTGCCTGGAGCCCGGACAGGGGCTATGGCTACACCTTC.

V and J are TRBV6-1 and TRBJ2-7; D uncertain. V dropped 2 bases and J dropped 3 bases, with 5 bases sitting between them. Germline V gives CDR1 MNHNS, CDR2 SASEGT. CDR3 size: 12 residues. The CDR3 nucleotides read TGTGCCAGCAGTGAAACCTACTACGAGCAGTACTTC. Translated, it gives CASSETYYEQYF.

This rearrangement joins TRBV9 to TRBJ1-2; TRBD1 agrees at 8 bases. Looked up from germline, CDR1 is SGDLS and CDR2 is YYNGEE. Trimming took 4 bases from V and 1 from J; bases not matched to a gene: 9. The CDR3 is 16 amino acids. The CDR3 is CASSLGTGRRNYGYTF. Here the CDR3 DNA reads TGTGCCAGCAGCCTCGGGACAGGTCGTCGTAACTATGGCTACACCTTC.

This sequence joins TRBV7-2 and TRBJ1-4; TRBD1 agrees at 8 bases. J was trimmed by 10 bases and V by 0 bases; bases with no gene match: 7. Looked up from germline, CDR1 is SGHTA and CDR2 is FQGNSA. The CDR3 contains 15 residues. The CDR3 DNA sequence: TGTGCCAGCAGCTTAGCGCAGGGGGCCTCGGGAAAACTGTTTTTT. Amino acids: CASSLAQGASGKLFF.

The chain combines TRBV5-5 with TRBJ2-3; D possibly corresponds to TRBD2 (6 bases). V gave up 4 bases and J gave up 5 bases, with 17 bases separating them. The CDR3 consists of 15 residues. Germline assignment: CDR1 SGHKS and CDR2 YYEKEE (reference sequence). CDR3 bases: TGTGCCAGCAGCCCCTTTCAATTGGGGGGAGATACGCAGTATTTT. Translation gives CASSPFQLGGDTQYF.

This chain joins TRBV11-1 and TRBJ2-7; 9 bases align to TRBD2. Looked up from germline, CDR1 is SGHAT and CDR2 is FQDESV (reference sequence). CDR3 length: 16 amino acids. The trim removed 5 bases at V and 2 bases at J, leaving 10 bases unmatched. The CDR3 nucleotides read TGTGCCAGCAGCCGTTGGGCTAGCGGGGATCCCTACGAGCAGTACTTC. It translates to CASSRWASGDPYEQYF.

V is TRBV4-2 and J is TRBJ1-5; D gene unclear. Germline CDR1 and CDR2: LGHNA and YNFKEQ. Trimming left V 4 bases short and J 4 bases short, with 5 bases between. The length of the CDR3 is 12 residues. For the CDR3, the DNA is TGTGCCAGCAGCCGCGATAATCAGCCCCAGCATTTT. It specifies CASSRDNQPQHF.

V usage is TRBV11-1 and J usage is TRBJ2-1; TRBD1 matches at 11 bases. The germline V gene has CDR1 SGHAT and CDR2 FQDESV (reference sequence). V gave up 1 base and J gave up 8 bases; unmatched junction bases: 1. This CDR3 has 14 amino acids. As DNA, the CDR3 is TGTGCCAGCAGCTTAGGGACAGGGGGCTATGAGCAGTTCTTC. Translated: CASSLGTGGYEQFF.

This clone was counted once. V gene TRBV5-6 combines with J gene TRBJ2-2; tentatively, D is TRBD2 (6 bases). CDR1 and CDR2 (germline): SGHDT, YYEEEE. Trimming left V 5 bases short and J 6 bases short, with 14 bases between. The CDR3 consists of 14 residues. DNA of the CDR3: TGTGCCAGCAGGGAAGACTGGGGGGCCGGGGAGCTGTTTTTT. Protein sequence: CASREDWGAGELFF.

This clone appeared a single time. The chain links TRBV11-2 to TRBJ1-5; D is unclear. CDR3 size: 16 residues. Germline V gene sequence: CDR1 SGHAT, CDR2 FQNNGV. V gave up 1 base and J gave up 6 bases, with 16 bases separating them. The CDR3 loop reads CASSLAGWVEGQPQHF. Written as DNA, the CDR3 is TGTGCCAGCAGCTTAGCAGGTTGGGTGGAAGGTCAGCCCCAGCATTTT.

This clone was observed once. The rearrangement uses TRBV2 and TRBJ2-3, with 7 positions matching TRBD1. Germline CDR1 SNHLY, CDR2 FYNNEI. CDR3 size: 16 residues. Losses at the gene ends were 6 bases for V and 5 bases for J; bases not matched to a gene: 14. The CDR3 sequence is CASRAGTASSRDTQYF. CDR3 coding DNA: TGTGCCAGCAGGGCCGGGACAGCGTCATCCCGAGATACGCAGTATTTT. The full variable domain, with the rest looked up from reference TRBV2 and TRBJ2-3, is EPEVTQTPSHQVTQMGQEVILRCVPISNHLYFYWYRQILGQKVEFLVSFYNNEISEKSEIFDDQFSVERPDGSNFTLKIRSTKLEDSAMYFCASRAGTASSRDTQYFGPGTRLTVL.

The V and J genes are TRBV5-4 and TRBJ1-3; a weak D match, TRBD1 (6 bases). V lost 4 bases to trimming and J lost 0 bases, with 14 bases between them. CDR1 and CDR2 from the germline V gene are SGHNT and YYREEE (reference sequence). CDR3 length equals 16 residues. The CDR3: CASSPRGGLSGNTIYF. CDR3 DNA: TGTGCCAGCAGCCCTAGGGGGGGACTCTCTGGAAACACCATATATTTT.

The chain joins TRBV5-1 to TRBJ1-2, with D unclear. Germline assignment: CDR1 SGHRS and CDR2 YFSETQ. This CDR3 spans 14 amino acids. Trimming took off 3 bases at V and 5 bases at J, with 14 bases between the two ends. The CDR3 DNA reads as TGCGCCAGCAGCTCCGGGAACAGCGAGTATGGCTACACCTTC. Its translation is CASSSGNSEYGYTF.

The chain links TRBV7-2 to TRBJ2-3; 9 bases fit TRBD2. The CDR3 is 15 residues long. Germline V gene data show CDR1 as SGHTA and CDR2 as FQGNSA. V lost 5 bases to trimming and J lost 2 bases; unmatched junction nucleotides: 5. The CDR3 region is CASSNVAGATDTQYF. As DNA, the CDR3 is TGTGCCAGCAGCAATGTAGCGGGGGCCACAGATACGCAGTATTTT.

V is TRBV12-5 and J is TRBJ1-3; D unresolved. Germline loops: CDR1 LGHNT, CDR2 FRNRAP. The CDR3 runs 15 residues. Trimming took 8 bases from V and 0 from J, leaving 14 bases between them. The DNA of the CDR3 is TGTGCTAGTACCCGTATGGAGGTCTCTGGAAACACCATATATTTT. Its translation is CASTRMEVSGNTIYF. The variable domain in full, completed from reference TRBV12-5 and TRBJ1-3, reads DARVTQTPRHKVTEMGQEVTMRCQPILGHNTVFWYRQTMMQGLELLAYFRNRAPLDDSGMPKDRFSAEMPDATLATLKIQPSEPRDSAVYFCASTRMEVSGNTIYFGEGSWLTVV.

This clone was counted a single time. The J gene is TRBJ1-5, the V gene TRBV30; D is possibly TRBD1 (6 bases). Per germline, CDR1 GTSNPN and CDR2 SVGIG (reference sequence). With 6 bases removed from V and 5 bases from J, the gap between germline ends came to 17 bases. CDR3 length: 14 residues. CDR3 nucleotides: TGTGCCTGCCAAGACAGGTCTGTGGATCAGCCCCAGCATTTT. Its protein is CACQDRSVDQPQHF.

The gene calls are TRBV2 and TRBJ2-2; 9 bases align to TRBD2. Germline trimming cut 8 bases from V and 5 bases from J; bases unmatched to any gene: 6. Germline-derived CDR1 and CDR2 are SNHLY and FYNNEI. This CDR3 region has 14 residues. The CDR3 DNA reads as TGTGCCAGCTCGGAGCGGGGGGCTACCGGGGAGCTGTTTTTT. Amino acid sequence: CASSERGATGELFF.

The rearrangement joins TRBV6-2 or TRBV6-3 to TRBJ2-1, with TRBD2 matching 7 bases. V lost 6 bases to trimming and J lost 4 bases; unmatched junction nucleotides: 6. The CDR3 spans 14 residues. Germline lookup yields CDR1 MNHEY and CDR2 SVGEGT. The CDR3 DNA is TGTGCCAGCAGCCCACTAGCGAGTTACAATGAGCAGTTCTTC. Its protein product is CASSPLASYNEQFF.

V gene TRBV30 combines with J gene TRBJ1-2; 8 nucleotides agree with TRBD1. V lost 0 bases, J lost 2 bases, and 8 bases stayed unmatched. In germline, CDR1 is GTSNPN, CDR2 SVGIG (reference sequence). This CDR3 is 16 amino acids long. CDR3 in amino acids: CAWSVTGTGINYGYTF. CDR3 bases: TGTGCCTGGAGTGTAACTGGGACAGGAATAAACTATGGCTACACCTTC.

The CDR3 sequence is CASSVGQLSNTQYF. In DNA, the CDR3 is TGTGCCAGCAGTGTGGGACAGTTGAGCAATACGCAGTATTTT. The chain uses TRBV28 and TRBJ2-3, with TRBD1 matching over 7 bases. CDR1 is MDHEN, CDR2 SYDVKM, per germline. The CDR3 consists of 14 residues. The V gene end was trimmed by 5 bases and the J gene end by 7 bases; junction bases not matched to a gene: 9.